The T cell receptor beta chain described here comes from a study of long-term antiretroviral therapy in people with HIV. Study findings and constraints: Clonal populations expanded prior to ART predominated within the repertoire at all time points.

This clone showed up just a few times. Its antigen is unidentified. Each donor had at least one pre-ART and at least two post-ART PBMC samples. The CDR3 is 15 residues long. CDR1 and CDR2 (germline): SGHAT, FQNNGV. J gave up 5 bases and V 1 base, and 7 bases lay outside the gene matches. Researchers report immunoSEQ v3.0 was run at survey level. Using immunoSEQ multiplex PCR, the repertoire was profiled, and TCRdb retains in-frame clones only, with some absent. The sample lists about 22,000 clones; about 86% were seen once. The clonotype comes from a man between 60 and 75 years old with HIV. The sample was unsorted PBMCs, taken 1.3 years after starting antiretroviral therapy. V gene TRBV11-2 combines with J gene TRBJ2-5; 7 bases are a match to TRBD2. Written as DNA, the CDR3 is TGTGCCAGCAGCTTAGGTGCGGGGCGGGGGGAGACCCAGTACTTC. Protein sequence: CASSLGAGRGETQYF. Full variable domain (missing parts from reference TRBV11-2 and TRBJ2-5): EAGVAQSPRYKIIEKRQSVAFWCNPISGHATLYWYQQILGQGPKLLIQFQNNGVVDDSQLPKDRFSAERLKGVDSTLKIQPAKLEDSAVYLCASSLGAGRGETQYFGPGTRLLVL.